This T cell receptor beta chain was recovered during a study of shared T cell receptors in the human thymus. TCRdb's table, derived via immunoSEQ multiplex PCR, lists solely in-frame clones and lacks some. The table lists 500,000 to 850,000 clones, about 89% of them singletons. Comment on this clone: Germline is not matched at one junction end, which may reflect a read error.

Germline V gene lookup returns CDR1 SGHDT and CDR2 YYEEEE. CDR3 length equals 16 residues. This sample also appeared in a second study, on human thymus T cells. As that study records: Thymus was obtained from resections taken during corrective heart surgery. Across thymic and blood repertoires, the usage of V and J genes appeared to be biased. Thymic TCR repertoires of unrelated people reportedly overlapped highly.

The chain couples TRBV5-6 to TRBJ2-7, with 7 bases matching TRBD1. The source of this sequence is a boy younger than two with a congenital heart defect. Sequenced material: thymocytes. The CDR3 DNA is TGTGCCAGCAGCCCCAGGACAGGTAACGTGTCCTGCGAGCAGTACTTC. It yields the protein CASSPRTGNVSCEQYF.